The 25 T cell receptor beta chains given below trace back to one sample, sequenced in a study of blood T cell repertoires in COVID-19. TCRdb's copy holds only in-frame clones and misses some; the assay was immunoSEQ multiplex PCR. The sample lists over 450,000 clones, 89% seen once, with approximately 0.9% in the top ten. The specimen was peripheral blood. The receptors derive from a man between 18 and 35 years old with COVID-19, enrolled during active disease.

The J gene is TRBJ2-7, the V gene TRBV10-1; D may be TRBD2 (5 bases). Trimming stripped 7 bases from V and 0 bases from J, with 13 bases between. Germline CDR1 is WNHNN and CDR2 is SYGVQD (reference sequence). The CDR3 loop spans 14 amino acids. In DNA form, the CDR3 reads TGCGCCAGCAAGGAGGACCGTACCTCCTACGAGCAGTACTTC. Translated: CASKEDRTSYEQYF.

The chain combines TRBV5-4 with TRBJ2-5; 14 bases are shared with TRBD2. CDR3 length: 17 amino acids. Germline V gene data show CDR1 as SGHNT and CDR2 as YYREEE (reference sequence). V gave up 4 bases and J gave up 4 bases; unmatched junction bases: 9. The CDR3 DNA sequence: TGTGCCAGCAGCACCCCGACTAGCGGGGGGGCTGGAGAGACCCAGTACTTC. Translation: CASSTPTSGGAGETQYF.

The chain carries TRBV7-2 and TRBJ1-3; tentative D call: TRBD1 (5 bases). This CDR3 is 16 amino acids long. Germline CDR1 is SGHTA and CDR2 is FQGNSA. V lost 2 bases to trimming and J lost 2 bases, with 13 bases between them. In DNA, the CDR3 is TGTGCCAGCAGCTTACAATCCGGACAACCTGGAAACACCATATATTTT. Encoded protein: CASSLQSGQPGNTIYF.

The chain links TRBV20-1 to TRBJ2-1; a weak D match, TRBD2 (5 bases). The CDR3 runs 14 residues. Germline CDR1 and CDR2: DFQATT and SNEGSKA (reference sequence). V was trimmed by 3 bases and J by 7 bases, leaving 16 bases between them. The CDR3: CSASETGEINEQFF. In DNA form, the CDR3 reads TGCAGTGCTAGTGAAACTGGGGAGATTAATGAGCAGTTCTTC.

Here the CDR3 reads CAWQRVTGELFF. The CDR3, as DNA: TGTGCCTGGCAGAGGGTTACCGGGGAGCTGTTTTTT. The J gene is TRBJ2-2, the V gene TRBV30; D is perhaps TRBD2 (5 bases). The CDR3 length is 12 residues. Germline CDR1 is GTSNPN and CDR2 is SVGIG (reference sequence). The ends were cut back, 5 bases at V and 5 bases at J, with 9 bases in the middle.

V usage is TRBV2 and J usage is TRBJ1-1; D gene uncertain. Germline V gene sequence: CDR1 SNHLY, CDR2 FYNNEI. The CDR3 runs to 12 residues. The V end was cut by 7 bases, the J end by 4 bases, with 10 bases between. CDR3 nucleotide sequence: TGTGCCAGCATCGGGGATGGCACTGAAGCTTTCTTT. Its translation is CASIGDGTEAFF.

This clone has only a few counts. The chain couples TRBV19 to TRBJ2-2, with 9 bases matching TRBD1. This CDR3 comprises 14 residues. CDR1 is LNHDA and CDR2 is SQIVND in the germline V gene (reference sequence). The V gene end was trimmed by 6 bases and the J gene end by 5 bases; junction bases not matched to a gene: 4. CDR3 coding DNA: TGTGCCAGTAGGACAGGGGGAAGAACCGGGGAGCTGTTTTTT. The encoded protein is CASRTGGRTGELFF.

The V gene is TRBV12-3 or TRBV12-4, the J gene TRBJ2-1; 7 positions match TRBD1. V trimming: 5 bases; J trimming: 9 bases; junction bases outside the gene matches: 7. This CDR3 region has 13 residues. CDR3 nucleotides: TGTGCCAGCAGTCTAAACAGGGGCGCTGAGCAGTTCTTC. It yields the protein CASSLNRGAEQFF.

J is TRBJ1-1 and V is TRBV5-4, with a possible D match to TRBD1 (6 bases). Germline CDR1 SGHNT, CDR2 YYREEE (reference sequence). Trimming stripped 5 bases from V and 4 bases from J, with 18 bases between. The CDR3 runs to 15 residues. Written as DNA, the CDR3 is TGTGCCAGCAGGGGGAATCAGGGGATACTCACTGAAGCTTTCTTT. Translating gives CASRGNQGILTEAFF.

This chain joins TRBV3-1 (or the pseudogene TRBV3-2) and TRBJ2-3; TRBD1 aligns across 8 bases. J lost 3 bases, V lost 4 bases, and 6 bases had no gene match. CDR3 length: 15 residues. Germline assignment: CDR1 LGHDT and CDR2 YNNKEL (reference sequence). The DNA for the CDR3 is TGTGCCAGCAGCCTTAGACAGGGGAGAACAGATACGCAGTATTTT. Translated: CASSLRQGRTDTQYF.

In DNA form, the CDR3 reads TGTGCCAGCTCACCGCCCAGTGCGGGGGGGCGAGAGACCCAGTACTTC. It codes for CASSPPSAGGRETQYF. The chain uses TRBV18 and TRBJ2-5; 9 bases are shared with TRBD2. The CDR3 spans 16 residues. V lost 3 bases, J lost 4 bases, and 9 bases stayed unmatched. Germline V CDR1 and CDR2: KGHSH, LQKENI.

In DNA form, the CDR3 reads TGTGCCAGCTCAGGGCGGGGGCGCAACACCGGGGAGCTGTTTTTT. Encoded protein: CASSGRGRNTGELFF. This sequence joins TRBV18 and TRBJ2-2; weak D call: TRBD2 (7 bases). V was pared by 5 bases and J by 2 bases, with 12 bases between. Germline V lookup: CDR1 KGHSH, CDR2 LQKENI. The CDR3 sequence is 15 residues long.

This chain links TRBV18 with TRBJ1-4; D perhaps matches TRBD1 (5 bases). The germline V and J ends were trimmed by 3 bases and 6 bases, with 8 bases remaining between them. This CDR3 is 13 amino acids long. Germline CDR1 is KGHSH and CDR2 is LQKENI. In DNA, the CDR3 is TGTGCCAGCTCACCGGGGCCGGATGAAAAACTGTTTTTT. Amino acid sequence: CASSPGPDEKLFF.

The chain combines TRBV30 with TRBJ2-3; tentative D call: TRBD1 (6 bases). The CDR3 spans 12 residues. Between the trimmed V and J ends, which lost 0 bases and 6 bases, there was a span of 7 bases. Germline CDR1 and CDR2: GTSNPN and SVGIG (reference sequence). The CDR3 region is CAWSVQGDTQYF. DNA for the CDR3: TGTGCCTGGAGTGTACAGGGTGATACGCAGTATTTT.

This rearrangement joins TRBV5-1 to TRBJ2-5; TRBD1 aligns across 11 bases. Germline CDR1 SGHRS, CDR2 YFSETQ. The CDR3 totals 15 residues. J gave up 2 bases and V 5 bases, and 5 bases lay outside the gene matches. CDR3: CASRADRGLQETQYF. CDR3 coding DNA: TGCGCCAGCAGGGCGGACAGGGGGCTTCAAGAGACCCAGTACTTC.

This clone has only a few counts. The J gene is TRBJ2-6, the V gene TRBV5-6; TRBD1 is a possible D gene (7 bases). V dropped 1 base and J dropped 1 base, with 15 bases sitting between them. The germline V gene has CDR1 SGHDT and CDR2 YYEEEE. CDR3 length: 18 amino acids. The CDR3 region has the DNA TGTGCCAGCAGCTTGATTGCAGGGGGGTCTTCTGGGGCCAACGTCCTGACTTTC. As protein: CASSLIAGGSSGANVLTF.

Concerning this clone itself: Other DNA sequences in the same sample also yield this CDR3. The rearrangement links TRBV7-9 to TRBJ1-6; D gene uncertain. The ends were cut back, 5 bases at V and 6 bases at J, with 2 bases in the middle. Germline V gives CDR1 SEHNR, CDR2 FQNEAQ (reference sequence). The CDR3 consists of 11 residues. This chain's CDR3 is CASSLNSPLHF. Written as DNA, the CDR3 is TGTGCCAGCAGCCTTAATTCACCCCTCCACTTT.

This CDR3 is CASSQEAEGPQHF. The CDR3 coding sequence is TGTGCCAGCAGCCAAGAGGCGGAAGGGCCCCAGCATTTT. The chain is built from TRBV4-2 and TRBJ1-5, with D uncertain. Trimming shortened V by 0 bases and J by 9 bases, and 9 bases separated the two germline ends. CDR1 is LGHNA, CDR2 YNFKEQ, per germline. There are 13 residues in the CDR3.

The CDR3 nucleotides are TGTGCCATCAGCGAGGGACTAGCCGTTTACAATGAGCAGTTCTTC. Translating it yields CAISEGLAVYNEQFF. The chain uses TRBV10-3 and TRBJ2-1, with TRBD2 matching 9 bases. Germline-derived CDR1 and CDR2 are ENHRY and SYGVKD. V lost 6 bases, J lost 4 bases, and 7 bases stayed unmatched. The CDR3 contains 15 residues.

The rearrangement joins TRBV18 to TRBJ2-7; maybe TRBD1 (6 bases). Germline V gene lookup returns CDR1 KGHSH and CDR2 LQKENI. The CDR3 consists of 14 residues. V was clipped by 5 bases and J by 4 bases, with 15 bases between them. The CDR3 nucleotides read TGTGCCAGCTCAGCCCCGGGACAACTTTACGAGCAGTACTTC. Protein sequence: CASSAPGQLYEQYF.

The rearrangement links TRBV7-8 to TRBJ2-1, with D possibly TRBD2 on 5 matching bases. CDR1 is SGHVS, CDR2 FQNEAQ, per germline. The CDR3 has 14 amino acids. V lost 2 bases, J lost 2 bases, and 7 bases lay in between. CDR3 residues: CASSLRGTYNEQFF. CDR3 in DNA: TGTGCCAGCAGCTTACGAGGGACCTACAATGAGCAGTTCTTC.

About this clone: Other DNA sequences in the sample encode the same CDR3. This sequence joins TRBV19 and TRBJ2-2, with a possible D match to TRBD1 (7 bases). V was clipped by 4 bases and J by 7 bases, with 10 bases between them. The CDR3 totals 13 residues. CDR1 is LNHDA and CDR2 is SQIVND in the germline V gene (reference sequence). The CDR3 nucleotides are TGTGCCAGTAGTACCAGGGGGGACGGGGAGCTGTTTTTT. Translating it yields CASSTRGDGELFF. The whole variable domain, filled in from reference TRBV19 and TRBJ2-2, reads DGGITQSPKYLFRKEGQNVTLSCEQNLNHDAMYWYRQDPGQGLRLIYYSQIVNDFQKGDIAEGYSVSREKKESFPLTVTSAQKNPTAFYLCASSTRGDGELFFGEGSRLTVL.

This chain links TRBV19 with TRBJ1-5, with D unresolved. This CDR3 region has 13 residues. Trimming stripped 6 bases from V and 3 bases from J, with 9 bases between. CDR1 and CDR2 (germline): LNHDA, SQIVND (reference sequence). Here the CDR3 reads CASRLGFNQPQHF. Written as DNA, the CDR3 is TGTGCCAGTAGACTGGGCTTCAATCAGCCCCAGCATTTT.

The chain employs TRBV11-2 and TRBJ1-1; D call uncertain. This CDR3 region has 13 residues. The germline gives CDR1 SGHAT, CDR2 FQNNGV. The V and J ends lost 5 bases and 8 bases respectively, with 15 bases between them. CDR3 amino acids: CASSPRVLTEAFF. In DNA, the CDR3 is TGTGCCAGCAGCCCCCGGGTGCTAACGGAAGCTTTCTTT.

The rearrangement links TRBV7-9 to TRBJ2-3, with D possibly TRBD2 on 6 matching bases. Trimming took off 2 bases at V and 4 bases at J, with 16 bases between the two ends. Germline V gene data show CDR1 as SEHNR and CDR2 as FQNEAQ (reference sequence). The CDR3 loop spans 16 amino acids. The CDR3: CASSLIRGFRADTQYF. DNA of the CDR3: TGTGCCAGCAGCTTAATTCGGGGGTTTCGTGCAGATACGCAGTATTTT.